This TCR beta chain was captured by sequencing in a study of blood T cells in healthy people across ages. General study findings and limits: Underestimates were what the diversity estimates from one million T cells were considered to be.

For the second PCR, which ran for roughly 6 to 11 cycles, a sample-barcoded 5' primer and a J-beta primer mix were used. From the 5' RACE reads, TCRdb called clonotypes with MiXCR, one entry per CDR3 protein. The sample lists around 2 million distinct CDR3 sequences; 35% to 50% were seen once. The CDR3 totals 14 residues. Germline CDR1 is LNHDA and CDR2 is SQIVND (reference sequence). The V end lost 3 bases, the J end lost 9 bases, and 17 bases lay between the germline ends. Regarding this clonotype: Its antigen remains unknown.

The TCR comes from a human donor in good health. The chain has TRBV19 and TRBJ1-1; D not certain. The sample taken for sequencing was blood. The CDR3 nucleotides read TGTGCCAGTAGTATCGGACCGGACGCACGAAAAGCTTTCTTT. Protein: CASSIGPDARKAFF.